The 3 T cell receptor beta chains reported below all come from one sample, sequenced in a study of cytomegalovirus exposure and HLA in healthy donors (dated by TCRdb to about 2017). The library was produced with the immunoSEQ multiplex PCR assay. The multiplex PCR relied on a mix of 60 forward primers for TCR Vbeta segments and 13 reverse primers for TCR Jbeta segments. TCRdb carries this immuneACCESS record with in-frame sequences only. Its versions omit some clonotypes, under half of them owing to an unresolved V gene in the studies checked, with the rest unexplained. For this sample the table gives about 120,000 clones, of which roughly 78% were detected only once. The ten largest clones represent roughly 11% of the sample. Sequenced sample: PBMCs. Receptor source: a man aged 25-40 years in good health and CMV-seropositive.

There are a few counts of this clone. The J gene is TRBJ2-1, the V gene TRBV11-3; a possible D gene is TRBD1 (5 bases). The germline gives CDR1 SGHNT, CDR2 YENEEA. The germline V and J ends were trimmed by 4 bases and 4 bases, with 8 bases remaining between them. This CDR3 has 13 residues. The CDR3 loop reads CASSSQGYNEQFF. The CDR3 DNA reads TGTGCCAGCAGCTCCCAGGGTTACAATGAGCAGTTCTTC.

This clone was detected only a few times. CDR3 DNA sequence: TGTGCCAGCAGCCCATTCGGGACAGGGCGGAACTCCTACAATGAGCAGTTCTTC. Translation: CASSPFGTGRNSYNEQFF. This sequence joins TRBV7-8 and TRBJ2-1, with 9 nucleotides matching TRBD1. The CDR3 sequence is 18 residues long. Per the germline V gene, CDR1 is SGHVS and CDR2 is FQNEAQ. V trimming: 5 bases; J trimming: 0 bases; junction bases outside the gene matches: 11.

CDR3 protein: CATMGGITYEQYF. Written as DNA, the CDR3 is TGTGCCACTATGGGGGGGATCACCTACGAGCAGTACTTC. V is TRBV28 and J is TRBJ2-7; 7 nucleotides line up with TRBD2. The CDR3 sequence is 13 residues long. The ends lost 10 bases at V and 2 bases at J; junction bases unmatched: 8. Germline V gene sequence: CDR1 MDHEN, CDR2 SYDVKM.